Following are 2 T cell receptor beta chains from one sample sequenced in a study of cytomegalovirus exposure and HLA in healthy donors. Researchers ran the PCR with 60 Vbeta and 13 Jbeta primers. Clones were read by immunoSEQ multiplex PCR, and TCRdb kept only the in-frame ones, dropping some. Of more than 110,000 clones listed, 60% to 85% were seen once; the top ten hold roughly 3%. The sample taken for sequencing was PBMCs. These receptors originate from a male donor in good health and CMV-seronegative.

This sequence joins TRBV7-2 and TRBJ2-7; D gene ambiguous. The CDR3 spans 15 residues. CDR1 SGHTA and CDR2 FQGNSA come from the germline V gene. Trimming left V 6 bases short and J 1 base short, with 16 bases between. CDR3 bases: TGTGCCAGCAGTCCCCCGGCGGTCGGGTCCTACGAGCAGTACTTC. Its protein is CASSPPAVGSYEQYF.

As DNA, the CDR3 is TGTGCCAGCAGCTCACCGGATCAGCCCCAGCATTTT. Amino acids: CASSSPDQPQHF. The rearrangement uses TRBV7-9 and TRBJ1-5; D not resolved. V lost 4 bases to trimming and J lost 5 bases, with 6 bases between them. The CDR3 is 12 amino acids. In germline, CDR1 is SEHNR, CDR2 FQNEAQ (reference sequence).